The 10 T cell receptor beta chains listed next were all sequenced from one sample in a study of T-cell memory formation after mild COVID-19. One entry per CDR3 protein results from TCRdb running MiXCR on the 5' RACE reads. In the table there are fewer than 250,000 distinct CDR3 sequences, about 11% of which are singletons. The specimen sequenced was PBMCs or a T cell subset sorted from them (not recorded which). The receptors were gathered from a man younger than 35 who had mild COVID-19 (a few samples of this study predate the infection). Cell type and time point are not known.

This clonotype was seen a handful of times. The CDR3 loop reads CASSLDGNEQFF. CDR3 coding DNA: TGTGCCAGCAGCTTAGATGGGAATGAGCAGTTCTTC. V gene TRBV7-2 combines with J gene TRBJ2-1; D remains unclear. Germline CDR1 and CDR2: SGHTA and FQGNSA. Trimming shortened V by 1 base and J by 7 bases, and 5 bases separated the two germline ends. The CDR3 has 12 residues. The entire variable domain, with the rest obtained from reference TRBV7-2 and TRBJ2-1, is as follows: GAGVSQSPSNKVTEKGKDVELRCDPISGHTALYWYRQSLGQGLEFLIYFQGNSAPDKSGLPSDRFSAERTGGSVSTLTIQRTQQEDSAVYLCASSLDGNEQFFGPGTRLTVL.

The chain recombines TRBV9 with TRBJ1-2; 8 positions match TRBD1. Unmatched junction bases numbered 8, after V lost 2 bases and J lost 8 bases. CDR1 is SGDLS, CDR2 YYNGEE, per germline. This CDR3 region has 14 residues. The CDR3 here is CASSVQGARNGYTF. The CDR3 nucleotides are TGTGCCAGCAGCGTTCAGGGGGCGCGAAACGGCTACACCTTC. Variable domain in full (rest from reference TRBV9 and TRBJ1-2): DSGVTQTPKHLITATGQRVTLRCSPRSGDLSVYWYQQSLDQGLQFLIQYYNGEERAKGNILERFSAQQFPDLHSELNLSSLELGDSALYFCASSVQGARNGYTFGSGTRLTVV.

This clonotype was found many times. The junction and the germline gene differ at one end; a read error may be behind it. The gene calls are TRBV5-1 and TRBJ1-1; maybe TRBD1 (5 bases). Germline CDR1 is SGHRS and CDR2 is YFSETQ. This CDR3 comprises 14 residues. The CDR3 DNA follows: TGCGCCAGCAGTTTGGGACTGACTAACACTGAAGCTTTCTTT. This gives the protein CASSLGLTNTEAFF.

Ten or more counts support this clonotype. The V call is TRBV5-1, the J call TRBJ2-1, with 8 bases matching TRBD2. J was trimmed by 3 bases and V by 0 bases; bases with no gene match: 2. The CDR3 extends over 15 amino acids. Germline assignment: CDR1 SGHRS and CDR2 YFSETQ. The CDR3 loop reads CASSLGGGLYNEQFF. The CDR3 bases are TGCGCCAGCAGCTTGGGCGGGGGGCTCTACAATGAGCAGTTCTTC.

There are a few counts of this clonotype. The V and J genes are TRBV5-1 and TRBJ2-3; maybe TRBD1 (5 bases). CDR1 and CDR2 from the germline V gene are SGHRS and YFSETQ. This CDR3 contains 14 residues. V shed 6 bases and J shed 2 bases, with 13 bases lying between them. The CDR3 reads CASIRDSTTDTQYF. The CDR3 nucleotides read TGCGCCAGCATCCGAGACAGCACCACAGATACGCAGTATTTT.

V usage is TRBV6-5 and J usage is TRBJ2-5, with 7 bases aligning to TRBD2. Trimming at V came to 2 bases and at J to 4 bases, leaving 7 bases not matched to a gene. The CDR3 covers 15 residues. CDR1 MNHEY and CDR2 SVGAGI come from the germline V gene. CDR3 sequence reads: CASSYLFQRGETQYF. The CDR3 DNA sequence: TGTGCCAGCAGTTACCTTTTCCAGCGGGGAGAGACCCAGTACTTC.

This clonotype was found a few times. V is TRBV16 and J is TRBJ2-7, with D perhaps matching TRBD1 or TRBD2 (6 bases each). Per germline, CDR1 KGHSY and CDR2 FQNENV. The V end was cut by 1 base, the J end by 0 bases, with 13 bases between. This CDR3 is built from 16 residues. CDR3 region: CASSQYKWGASYEQYF. The CDR3 region has the DNA TGTGCCAGCAGCCAATATAAGTGGGGGGCCTCCTACGAGCAGTACTTC.

The chain joins TRBV7-2 to TRBJ1-5; 12 nucleotides align to TRBD1. CDR1 and CDR2 from the germline V gene are SGHTA and FQGNSA. The J segment lost 5 bases and the V segment lost 0 bases, leaving 2 bases of the junction unmatched. CDR3 length: 16 amino acids. CDR3 DNA sequence: TGTGCCAGCAGCTTAGCGGGACAGGGGGCCTATCAGCCCCAGCATTTT. Protein sequence: CASSLAGQGAYQPQHF. The variable domain in full, completed from reference TRBV7-2 and TRBJ1-5, reads GAGVSQSPSNKVTEKGKDVELRCDPISGHTALYWYRQSLGQGLEFLIYFQGNSAPDKSGLPSDRFSAERTGGSVSTLTIQRTQQEDSAVYLCASSLAGQGAYQPQHFGDGTRLSIL.

This clonotype was seen more than once but under ten times. The chain has TRBV20-1 and TRBJ2-3, with a weak D call TRBD2 (5 bases). This CDR3 is built from 13 residues. Trimming removed 0 bases at V and 3 bases at J, with 7 bases between. Per the germline V gene, CDR1 is DFQATT and CDR2 is SNEGSKA (reference sequence). The CDR3 DNA follows: TGCAGTGCTAGAGAATCGGGAACAGATACGCAGTATTTT. Encoded protein: CSARESGTDTQYF.

This clonotype turned up a few times. The J gene is TRBJ2-1, the V gene TRBV18; D gene ambiguous. The germline V and J ends were trimmed by 2 bases and 8 bases, with 4 bases remaining between them. Germline loops: CDR1 KGHSH, CDR2 LQKENI. The CDR3 has 11 residues. CDR3 protein: CASSPGDEQFF. DNA for the CDR3: TGTGCCAGCTCACCAGGGGATGAGCAGTTCTTC.